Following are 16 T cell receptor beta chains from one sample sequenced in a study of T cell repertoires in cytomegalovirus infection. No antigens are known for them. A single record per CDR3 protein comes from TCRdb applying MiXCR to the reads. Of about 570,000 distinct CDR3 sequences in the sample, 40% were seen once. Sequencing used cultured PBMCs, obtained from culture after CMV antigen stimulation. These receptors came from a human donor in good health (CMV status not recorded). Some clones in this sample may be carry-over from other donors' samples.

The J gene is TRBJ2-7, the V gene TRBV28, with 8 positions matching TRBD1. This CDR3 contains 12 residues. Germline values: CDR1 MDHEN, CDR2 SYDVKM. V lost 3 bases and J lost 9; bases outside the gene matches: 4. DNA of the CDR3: TGTGCCAGCAGTTTGGGACAGGAAGGGCAGTACTTC. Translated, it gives CASSLGQEGQYF.

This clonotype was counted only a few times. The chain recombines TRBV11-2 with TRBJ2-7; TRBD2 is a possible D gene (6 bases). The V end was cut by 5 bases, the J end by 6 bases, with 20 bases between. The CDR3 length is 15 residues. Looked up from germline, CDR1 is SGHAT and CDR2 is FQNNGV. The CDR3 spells CASSPIDGGSGEQYF. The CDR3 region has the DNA TGTGCCAGCAGCCCGATAGACGGGGGTTCGGGCGAGCAGTACTTC.

The CDR3 DNA sequence: TGTGCCAGCAGCTCCTCAGGGGCCGGGGAGACCCAGTACTTC. Its translation is CASSSSGAGETQYF. The rearrangement links TRBV7-2 to TRBJ2-5; possibly TRBD1 for D (6 bases). Germline values: CDR1 SGHTA, CDR2 FQGNSA. The CDR3 is 14 amino acids. V was cut by 4 bases and J by 5 bases, with 14 bases left in between.

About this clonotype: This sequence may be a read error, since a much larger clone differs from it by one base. The CDR3 DNA is TGTGCCAGCAGCAAGAGGACTAGCGACCAAGAGACCCAGTACTTC. Its protein product is CASSKRTSDQETQYF. The rearrangement links TRBV7-2 to TRBJ2-5; 9 nucleotides align to TRBD2. CDR3 size: 15 residues. CDR1 and CDR2 (germline): SGHTA, FQGNSA. V trimming: 5 bases; J trimming: 0 bases; junction bases outside the gene matches: 4.

The CDR3 sequence: CATSRGTRVGNEQFF. The DNA of the CDR3 is TGTGCCACCAGCAGAGGGACCAGGGTGGGCAATGAGCAGTTCTTC. The chain employs TRBV15 and TRBJ2-1; TRBD1 might be the D (5 bases). The germline V and J ends were trimmed by 1 base and 6 bases, with 13 bases remaining between them. Germline lookup yields CDR1 LNHNV and CDR2 YYDKDF (reference sequence). CDR3 length: 15 amino acids. Drawing the rest from reference TRBV15 and TRBJ2-1, the complete variable domain is DAMVIQNPRYQVTQFGKPVTLSCSQTLNHNVMYWYQQKSSQAPKLLFHYYDKDFNNEADTPDNFQSRRPNTSFCFLDIRSPGLGDTAMYLCATSRGTRVGNEQFFGPGTRLTVL.

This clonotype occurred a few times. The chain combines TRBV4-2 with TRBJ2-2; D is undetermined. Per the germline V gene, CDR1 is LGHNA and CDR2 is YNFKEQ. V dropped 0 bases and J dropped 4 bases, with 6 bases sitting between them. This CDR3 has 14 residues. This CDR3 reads CASSQDVSTGELFF. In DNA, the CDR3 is TGTGCCAGCAGCCAAGACGTAAGCACCGGGGAGCTGTTTTTT.

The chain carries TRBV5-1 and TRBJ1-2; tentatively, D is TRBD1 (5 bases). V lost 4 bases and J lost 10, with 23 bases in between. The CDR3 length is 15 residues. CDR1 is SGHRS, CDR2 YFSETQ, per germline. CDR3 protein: CASSLAGGTPTVYTF. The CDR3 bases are TGCGCCAGCAGCCTTGCTGGGGGGACCCCGACTGTCTACACCTTC. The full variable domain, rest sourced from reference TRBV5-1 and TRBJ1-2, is KAGVTQTPRYLIKTRGQQVTLSCSPISGHRSVSWYQQTPGQGLQFLFEYFSETQRNKGNFPGRFSGRQFSNSRSEMNVSTLELGDSALYLCASSLAGGTPTVYTFGSGTRLTVV.

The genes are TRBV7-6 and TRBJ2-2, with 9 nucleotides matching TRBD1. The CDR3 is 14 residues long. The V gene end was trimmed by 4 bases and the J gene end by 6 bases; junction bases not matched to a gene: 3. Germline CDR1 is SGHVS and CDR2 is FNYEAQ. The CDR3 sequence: CASSYTGGSGELFF. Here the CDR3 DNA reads TGTGCCAGCAGCTACACAGGGGGCTCCGGGGAGCTGTTTTTT. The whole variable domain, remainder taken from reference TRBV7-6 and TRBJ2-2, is GAGVSQSPRYKVTKRGQDVALRCDPISGHVSLYWYRQALGQGPEFLTYFNYEAQQDKSGLPNDRFSAERPEGSISTLTIQRTEQRDSAMYRCASSYTGGSGELFFGEGSRLTVL.

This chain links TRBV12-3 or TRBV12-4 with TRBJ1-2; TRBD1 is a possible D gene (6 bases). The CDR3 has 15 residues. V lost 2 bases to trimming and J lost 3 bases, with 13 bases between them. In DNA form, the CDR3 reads TGTGCCAGCAGTTTACGGGGGGCTGTGGACTATGGCTACACCTTC. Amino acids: CASSLRGAVDYGYTF.

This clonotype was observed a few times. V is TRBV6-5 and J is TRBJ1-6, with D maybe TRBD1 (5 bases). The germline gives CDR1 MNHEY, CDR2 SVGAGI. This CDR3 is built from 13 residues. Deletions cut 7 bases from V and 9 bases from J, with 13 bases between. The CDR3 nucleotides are TGTGCCAGCAAGAGGGGCAAGGGTTCACCCCTCCACTTT. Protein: CASKRGKGSPLHF.

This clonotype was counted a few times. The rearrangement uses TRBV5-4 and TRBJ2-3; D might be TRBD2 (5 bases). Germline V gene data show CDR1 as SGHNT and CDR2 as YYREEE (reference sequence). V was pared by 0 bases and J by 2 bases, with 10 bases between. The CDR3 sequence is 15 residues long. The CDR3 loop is CASSLGRRSTDTQYF. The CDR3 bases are TGTGCCAGCAGCTTGGGACGGAGGTCCACAGATACGCAGTATTTT.

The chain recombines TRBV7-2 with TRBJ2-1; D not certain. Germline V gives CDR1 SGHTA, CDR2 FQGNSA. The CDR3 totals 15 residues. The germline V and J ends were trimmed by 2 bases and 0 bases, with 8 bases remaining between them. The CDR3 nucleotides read TGTGCCAGCAGCTTAACACGGTACTCCTACAATGAGCAGTTCTTC. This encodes CASSLTRYSYNEQFF.

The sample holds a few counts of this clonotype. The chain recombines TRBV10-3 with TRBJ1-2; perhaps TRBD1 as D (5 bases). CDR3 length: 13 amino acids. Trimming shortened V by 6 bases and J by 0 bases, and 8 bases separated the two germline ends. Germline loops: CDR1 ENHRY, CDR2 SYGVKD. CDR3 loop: CAIRAGTNYGYTF. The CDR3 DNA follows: TGTGCCATCAGGGCAGGGACTAACTATGGCTACACCTTC.

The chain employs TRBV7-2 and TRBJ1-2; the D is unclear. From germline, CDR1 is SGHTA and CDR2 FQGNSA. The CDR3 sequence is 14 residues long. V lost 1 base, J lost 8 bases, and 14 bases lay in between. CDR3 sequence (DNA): TGTGCCAGCAGCTTAGAGCTGACTTTTAGGGGCTACACCTTC. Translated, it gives CASSLELTFRGYTF.

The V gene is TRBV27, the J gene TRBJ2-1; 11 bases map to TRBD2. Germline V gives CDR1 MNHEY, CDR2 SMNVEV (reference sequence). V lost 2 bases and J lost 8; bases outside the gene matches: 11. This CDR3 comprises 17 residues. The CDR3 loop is CASSLGTSGIPWDEQFF. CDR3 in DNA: TGTGCCAGCAGTTTAGGGACTAGCGGTATACCTTGGGATGAGCAGTTCTTC.

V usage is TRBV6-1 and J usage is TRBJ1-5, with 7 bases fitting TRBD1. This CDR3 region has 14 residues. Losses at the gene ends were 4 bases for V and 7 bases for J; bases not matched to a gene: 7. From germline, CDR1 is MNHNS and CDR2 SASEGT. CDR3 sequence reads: CASSGWTGRQPQHF. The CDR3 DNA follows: TGTGCCAGCAGTGGGTGGACAGGACGACAGCCCCAGCATTTT.